This T cell receptor (beta chain) derives from a study of blood T cell repertoires in COVID-19. On the study more broadly: T cells, B-cell-depleted T cells, or PBMCs provided the cDNA or gDNA that served as material.

This CDR3 contains 13 residues. The V gene's germline CDR1 is SNHLY and CDR2 FYNNEI. V trimming: 4 bases; J trimming: 7 bases; junction bases outside the gene matches: 4. Note on this clone: Other DNA variants within this sample encode the same CDR3.

Self-reported history from a screening survey and questionnaire set each donor's cohort. Methods used by the authors: Estimation of nucleated cell counts was performed using reference gene primer amplification. Sequencing used immunoSEQ multiplex PCR; TCRdb keeps in-frame clones, though not all of them. The V and J calls and clone size come from that table; D and trimming were worked out from the DNA. The table has roughly 250,000 clones, approximately 90% seen once. This chain connects TRBV2 to TRBJ1-5; TRBD1 agrees at 7 bases. The clonotype originates from a woman in her forties with acute COVID-19. Input material: PBMCs or T cells enriched from blood (not recorded which). CDR3 amino acids: CASSGQGGQPQHF. Written as DNA, the CDR3 is TGTGCCAGCAGTGGACAGGGAGGCCAGCCCCAGCATTTT.